The entry below describes one T cell receptor beta chain. This clonotype has a count of ten or more. Its recognized antigen is unknown. One base away there is no much larger clone; base qualities are not given. Library preparation used PCR. Sequenced using an Illumina HiSeq 4000. Bulk TCR libraries were made following a previously described method, with the TCR primers given in Table S5. Total RNA was purified with the Qiagen AllPrep DNA/RNA kit. Before analysis, reads from multiple sequencing runs of one library were combined. In the paper's pipeline: Reads were retained only if the reads had an exact TCR constant sequence, and the retained reads were trimmed to 150 nt and grouped according to their 12-nt molecular barcodes. Reads inside each barcode group were sub-clustered using a 15% Levenshtein threshold, and a quality-weighted consensus sequence was constructed for each RNA molecule. Non-functional sequences were filtered out, along with any lower-count sequence sitting one edit away from another sequence. On the basis of fitting two negative binomial distributions, barcode sub-clusters with fewer than 20% of the maximum read count were discarded. The public reads were reanalyzed by TCRdb: fastp trimming at Q25, MiXCR alignment, in-frame beta chains only. For every CDR3 protein sequence, its rows merge into one entry that carries the most common genes and DNA. The V and J calls and clone size are TCRdb's, not the authors'. This sample gives 600,000 to 650,000 distinct CDR3 sequences in total; about 20% of them show up just once. The top ten constitute about 0.9% of the sample.

This sample stems from a study of molecular identifiers for immune sequencing clone quantification (dated by TCRdb to the late 2010s). In the study overall: For a replicate experiment, the RNA from either around 20,000 or 100,000 naive CD8 T cells was divided into five aliquots, and four of those aliquots went on to sequencing. CD8 T cells were used in a methods study to benchmark molecular-identifier clustering-based TCR repertoire sequencing (MIDCIRS) and TCR RNA copy counting.

Reading the germline V gene gives CDR1 SGHTA and CDR2 FQGNSA. The CDR3 runs 15 amino acids, cysteine and phenylalanine included. Just the 45-base CDR3 DNA is kept, in frame starting at base 1. Trimming removed 2 bases from V and 5 bases from J; the gene matches leave 6 bases unexplained. Libraries of naive CD8 T cells were built from anywhere between about 18,000 and 1,000,000 sorted cells, with 10%, 30% or 50% of the purified RNA used. Naive CD8 T cells, defined as CD8+CD4-CCR7+CD45RA+, were FACS-sorted into RLT Plus buffer on a BD FACSAria II. To test detection sensitivity, Jurkat RNA equivalent to more than 8 TCR copies was spiked into samples of about 17,000-1,100,000 naive CD8 T cells. CD8 T cells were enriched using RosetteSep CD8+ T Cell Enrichment Cocktail and Ficoll-Paque, and the enriched cells then underwent ACK red cell lysis. General findings and caveats noted by the study authors: Clones above 20 RNA copies held over 98% of molecules in CMV-specific effector cells but under 1% in naive cells. Highly expanded clone sizes could be underestimated if identical TCR molecules share a barcode. Spiked-in Jurkat TCR RNA equivalent to a single cell was reported to be detectable even among 850,000 to 1,000,000 naive CD8 T cells. The naive libraries included spiked-in Jurkat TCR RNA (about 9 copies' worth), and this Jurkat TCR RNA is not part of the donor repertoire. When barcode sub-clustering was left out, chimeric consensus sequences inflated TCR diversity, with chimeras reaching as high as 47%. Modeling estimated roughly 3.2 recovered TCR RNA copies per cell, compared with about ten by digital PCR, which implies roughly 30% capture efficiency.

The receptor comes from a human donor in good health. Some libraries in this study had Jurkat cell RNA spiked in. The sequenced sample consisted of naive CD8+ T cells from blood, with Jurkat cell RNA spiked in. Reading the label with the study, this specimen's cell subset or site is: FACS-sorted CD8+CD4-CCR7+CD45RA+ naive T cells. The rearrangement joined TRBV7-2 to TRBJ2-1; TRBD2 lines up with 7 middle nucleotides. The nucleotides read TGTGCCAGCAGCTTACTAGGACTAGTAAACAATGAGCAGTTCTTC. Its product reads: CASSLLGLVNNEQFF.